One sample yielded the 16 T cell receptor beta chains listed below, sequenced in a study of monozygotic twins with cystic fibrosis. Libraries were prepared by immunoSEQ multiplex PCR; TCRdb keeps only in-frame clonotypes and omits some of them. The sample includes 14,000 to 15,000 clones, 70% to 90% of them seen just once. The sequenced sample consisted of blood. These receptors came from a boy aged 5-17 years with cystic fibrosis.

V usage is TRBV9 and J usage is TRBJ2-3, with TRBD2 matching over 10 bases. CDR3 length: 15 residues. With 3 bases clipped from V and 2 bases from J, the junction kept 3 bases outside the gene matches. Germline V gene sequence: CDR1 SGDLS, CDR2 YYNGEE. The CDR3 sequence: CASSAGLADTDTQYF. CDR3 bases: TGTGCCAGCAGCGCCGGACTAGCGGACACAGATACGCAGTATTTT.

This clone was observed a single time. The J gene is TRBJ1-6, the V gene TRBV6-5; D is unresolved. CDR3 length: 16 amino acids. CDR1 is MNHEY and CDR2 is SVGAGI in the germline V gene. The V end was cut by 4 bases, the J end by 6 bases, with 16 bases between. The CDR3, as DNA: TGTGCCAGCAGTTCCGTCAGGCCGTCGGGTAATTCACCCCTCCACTTT. Protein sequence: CASSSVRPSGNSPLHF.

The sample holds a few counts of this clone. V gene TRBV2 combines with J gene TRBJ2-2; D gene uncertain. The CDR3 covers 14 residues. Germline V gene lookup returns CDR1 SNHLY and CDR2 FYNNEI. The V end lost 8 bases, the J end lost 1 base, and 11 bases lay between the germline ends. CDR3 residues: CASRTLENTGELFF. The CDR3 DNA sequence: TGTGCCAGCCGCACGCTAGAGAACACCGGGGAGCTGTTTTTT. Together with reference TRBV2 and TRBJ2-2, the CDR3 gives the full variable domain: EPEVTQTPSHQVTQMGQEVILRCVPISNHLYFYWYRQILGQKVEFLVSFYNNEISEKSEIFDDQFSVERPDGSNFTLKIRSTKLEDSAMYFCASRTLENTGELFFGEGSRLTVL.

The chain uses TRBV4-2 and TRBJ2-3; the D gene is possibly TRBD1 (6 bases). This CDR3 is 13 amino acids long. The germline gives CDR1 LGHNA, CDR2 YNFKEQ. V was trimmed by 0 bases and J by 5 bases, leaving 6 bases between them. The DNA of the CDR3 is TGTGCCAGCAGCCAAGAAGGGGGAGATACGCAGTATTTT. This encodes CASSQEGGDTQYF.

The rearrangement joins TRBV18 to TRBJ2-3; D uncertain. Per the germline V gene, CDR1 is KGHSH and CDR2 is LQKENI. Trimming took 3 bases from V and 5 from J, leaving 6 bases between them. The CDR3 runs 12 residues. CDR3 sequence: CASSPNLDTQYF. CDR3 nucleotide sequence: TGTGCCAGCTCACCGAACCTAGATACGCAGTATTTT.

V gene TRBV25-1 combines with J gene TRBJ1-1, with D tentatively TRBD1 (5 bases). Germline V gives CDR1 MGHDK, CDR2 SYGVNS. The length of the CDR3 is 16 residues. Deletions cut 4 bases from V and 4 bases from J, with 19 bases between. The DNA for the CDR3 is TGTGCCAGCAGTGGCCGCCCCGGGACGGCGCTCACTGAAGCTTTCTTT. It specifies CASSGRPGTALTEAFF. Filled out from reference TRBV25-1 and TRBJ1-1, the complete variable domain reads EADIYQTPRYLVIGTGKKITLECSQTMGHDKMYWYQQDPGMELHLIHYSYGVNSTEKGDLSSESTVSRIRTEHFPLTLESARPSHTSQYLCASSGRPGTALTEAFFGQGTRLTVV.

The chain links TRBV19 to TRBJ2-3, with 8 bases lining up with TRBD2. CDR1 is LNHDA, CDR2 SQIVND, per germline (reference sequence). V dropped 6 bases and J dropped 0; count of bases not matched to a gene: 8. The CDR3 length is 16 residues. In DNA form, the CDR3 reads TGTGCCAGTAGCATAAGTGCTAGCGGGAGCACAGATACGCAGTATTTT. This translates into CASSISASGSTDTQYF.

This sequence joins TRBV9 and TRBJ2-3; 8 nucleotides agree with TRBD2. The ends lost 4 bases at V and 6 bases at J; junction bases unmatched: 7. The CDR3 totals 14 residues. The germline gives CDR1 SGDLS, CDR2 YYNGEE. CDR3 coding DNA: TGTGCCAGCAGCCTTAGCGGGAAATTTGATACGCAGTATTTT. Its protein product is CASSLSGKFDTQYF.

This clone was seen just once. The V gene is TRBV11-2, the J gene TRBJ2-2; D is uncertain. Trimming stripped 8 bases from V and 3 bases from J, with 10 bases between. Germline V gene lookup returns CDR1 SGHAT and CDR2 FQNNGV. This CDR3 is 13 amino acids long. The CDR3 protein is CASSIRDTGELFF. In DNA, the CDR3 is TGTGCCAGCTCTATAAGGGACACCGGGGAGCTGTTTTTT.

In this sample, this clone turned up once. This rearrangement joins TRBV30 to TRBJ2-7, with 7 bases identical to TRBD1. Germline V gives CDR1 GTSNPN, CDR2 SVGIG (reference sequence). The CDR3 contains 13 residues. Losses at the gene ends were 2 bases for V and 2 bases for J; bases not matched to a gene: 3. This chain's CDR3 is CAWSTDRAYEQYF. As DNA, the CDR3 is TGTGCCTGGAGTACAGACAGGGCCTACGAGCAGTACTTC. Together with reference TRBV30 and TRBJ2-7, the CDR3 gives the full variable domain: SQTIHQWPATLVQPVGSPLSLECTVEGTSNPNLYWYRQAAGRGLQLLFYSVGIGQISSEVPQNLSASRPQDRQFILSSKKLLLSDSGFYLCAWSTDRAYEQYFGPGTRLTVT.

The CDR3 bases are TGTGCCAGCTCCAGGGCCAGGGGCGCCCTCGCGCAGTACTTC. Its protein is CASSRARGALAQYF. This sequence joins TRBV18 and TRBJ2-7; TRBD1 might be the D (6 bases). The V gene lost 6 bases and the J gene lost 9 bases, with 21 bases spanning the gap. CDR3 length: 14 amino acids. Germline loops: CDR1 KGHSH, CDR2 LQKENI.

The table lists this clone with a count of one. The chain joins TRBV9 to TRBJ1-1, with 7 bases identical to TRBD1. CDR3 length equals 11 residues. Germline trimming cut 3 bases from V and 11 bases from J; bases unmatched to any gene: 4. The germline gives CDR1 SGDLS, CDR2 YYNGEE. The CDR3 DNA reads as TGTGCCAGCAGCGGACAGGGTTCGGCTTTCTTT. Translating gives CASSGQGSAFF.

This sequence joins TRBV18 and TRBJ2-5; possible D gene TRBD2, 6 bases. The better agreement between TRBJ2-7 and the DNA end casts doubt on the J call. The CDR3 has 15 amino acids. CDR1 and CDR2 (germline): KGHSH, LQKENI. The CDR3 spells CASSPLGGTDYEQYF. The CDR3 DNA follows: TGTGCCAGCTCACCATTGGGGGGAACAGACTACGAGCAGTACTTC.

This chain uses TRBV11-2 with TRBJ2-1; perhaps TRBD1 as D (5 bases). Trimming left V 6 bases short and J 11 bases short, with 14 bases between. Germline V CDR1 and CDR2: SGHAT, FQNNGV. There are 12 residues in the CDR3. The CDR3 coding sequence is TGTGCCAGCAGTTACCAGGGAAGGCAGCAGTTCTTC. This translates into CASSYQGRQQFF.

The rearrangement uses TRBV5-6 and TRBJ1-4, with D hard to call. The CDR3 extends over 13 amino acids. CDR1 is SGHDT and CDR2 is YYEEEE in the germline V gene. V lost 2 bases and J lost 4, with 6 bases in between. CDR3 DNA sequence: TGTGCCAGCAGCTTCATCAGTAATGAAAAACTGTTTTTT. Protein: CASSFISNEKLFF.

V usage is TRBV5-4 and J usage is TRBJ2-3; weak D call: TRBD1 (5 bases). V dropped 0 bases and J dropped 4 bases, with 12 bases sitting between them. The CDR3 contains 15 residues. Per the germline V gene, CDR1 is SGHNT and CDR2 is YYREEE (reference sequence). CDR3 nucleotides: TGTGCCAGCAGCTTGGTTCCAGGGTCATCAGATACGCAGTATTTT. Its translation is CASSLVPGSSDTQYF.